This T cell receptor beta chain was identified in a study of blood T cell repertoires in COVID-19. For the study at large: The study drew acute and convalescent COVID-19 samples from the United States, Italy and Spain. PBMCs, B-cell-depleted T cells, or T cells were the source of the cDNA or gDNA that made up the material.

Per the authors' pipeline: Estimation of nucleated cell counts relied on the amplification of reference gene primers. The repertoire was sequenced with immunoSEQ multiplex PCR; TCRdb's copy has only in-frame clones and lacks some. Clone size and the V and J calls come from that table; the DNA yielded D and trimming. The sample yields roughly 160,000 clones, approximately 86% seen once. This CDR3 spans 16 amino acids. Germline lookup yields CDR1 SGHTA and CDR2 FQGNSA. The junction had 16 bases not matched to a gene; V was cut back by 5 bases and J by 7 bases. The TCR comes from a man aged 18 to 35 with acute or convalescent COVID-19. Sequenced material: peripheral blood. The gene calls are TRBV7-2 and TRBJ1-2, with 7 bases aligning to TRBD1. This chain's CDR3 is CASSIPYDRDPPGYTF. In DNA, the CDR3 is TGTGCCAGCAGCATACCCTACGACAGGGACCCTCCTGGCTACACCTTC.